Below, 4 T cell receptor beta chains from the same sample are listed, as sequenced in a study of blood T cell repertoires in COVID-19. The table came from immunoSEQ multiplex PCR; TCRdb's copy has only in-frame clones and leaves some out. In the table there are tens of thousands of clones, roughly 80% of which are singletons. Source material: PBMCs or T cells enriched from blood (not recorded which). The receptors come from a woman aged 40 to 50 with acute COVID-19.

V and J are TRBV6-1 and TRBJ2-1, with 8 nucleotides matching TRBD1. Losses at the gene ends were 3 bases for V and 7 bases for J; bases not matched to a gene: 5. The CDR3 contains 14 residues. Germline-derived CDR1 and CDR2 are MNHNS and SASEGT. The CDR3, as DNA: TGTGCCAGCAGTGAGACAGGGGCGGGGAATGAGCAGTTCTTC. Its translation: CASSETGAGNEQFF.

The rearrangement joins TRBV19 to TRBJ1-6; 8 nucleotides align to TRBD1. The ends lost 7 bases at V and 3 bases at J; junction bases unmatched: 5. Germline CDR1 is LNHDA and CDR2 is SQIVND (reference sequence). The CDR3 runs to 15 residues. CDR3 bases: TGTGCCAGTACGCCGGGACAGGACTATAATTCACCCCTCCACTTT. This sequence encodes CASTPGQDYNSPLHF.

The chain employs TRBV7-9 and TRBJ2-3; the match to TRBD2 covers 14 bases. This CDR3 spans 16 amino acids. Germline CDR1 reads SEHNR; CDR2 reads FQNEAQ (reference sequence). Losses at the gene ends were 5 bases for V and 6 bases for J; bases not matched to a gene: 7. The chain's CDR3 is CASSPGLAGEYDTQYF. CDR3 nucleotide sequence: TGTGCCAGCAGCCCGGGACTAGCGGGAGAGTATGATACGCAGTATTTT.

This sequence joins TRBV10-2 and TRBJ2-1; D ambiguous. The CDR3 runs to 11 residues. Trimming stripped 4 bases from V and 5 bases from J, with 3 bases between. Germline V CDR1 and CDR2: WSHSY, SAAADI. CDR3 sequence (DNA): TGCGCCAGCAGTGGGCACAATGAGCAGTTCTTC. Its protein is CASSGHNEQFF.